This T cell receptor (beta chain) was obtained from a study of CD8 T cells in Susac syndrome. Findings of the study overall: The study's TCR sequencing and HLA analysis drew on a certain number of individuals. That number was acknowledged as relatively small.

Details on this clonotype: Its antigen remains unknown.

With random hexamers, reverse transcription was performed on about 0.45 to 1 ug of RNA. Each CDR3 protein is one row after TCRdb ran MiXCR on the immunoSEQ multiplex PCR reads. This sample yields roughly 330,000 distinct CDR3 sequences, of which 92% are seen a single time; more than 0.06% belongs to the top ten. The ends were cut back, 0 bases at V and 6 bases at J, with 14 bases in the middle. In germline, CDR1 is LGHNA, CDR2 YSLEER. This CDR3 spans 15 amino acids. In blood CD8+ and CD4+ T cells, TCR beta underwent sequencing. TEMRA cells were FACS-enriched, with CD8+ and CD4+ T cells isolated negatively.

The chain recombines TRBV4-3 with TRBJ2-5; D remains ambiguous. Sequenced input: CD4+ T cells from PBMCs. The receptor's source is a human donor with multiple sclerosis. CDR3 amino acids: CASSQDHWVLKTQYF. The CDR3 DNA reads as TGCGCCAGCAGCCAAGATCATTGGGTTCTCAAGACCCAGTACTTC.